A single sample gave rise to the 21 T cell receptor beta chains below, sequenced in a study of T cell repertoires in cytomegalovirus infection. TCRdb used MiXCR to reprocess the reads, holding one entry per CDR3 protein. The sample lists some 100,000 distinct CDR3 sequences; 23% were seen once. Sequenced sample: CD8+ T cells from PBMCs. Receptors originate from a human donor in good health (CMV status not recorded). Some clones in this sample may be carry-over from other donors' samples.

This clonotype was counted only a few times. The chain uses TRBV14 and TRBJ2-7, with TRBD1 as a possible D gene (5 bases). The V end lost 0 bases, the J end lost 6 bases, and 15 bases lay between the germline ends. This CDR3 contains 15 residues. Germline CDR1 SGHDN, CDR2 FVKESK. For the CDR3, the DNA is TGTGCCAGCAGCCAAGAACTCAGGGCGTTGGGCGAGCAGTACTTC. Amino acid sequence: CASSQELRALGEQYF.

This clonotype was seen more than once but under ten times. The rearrangement uses TRBV5-6 and TRBJ2-2; 7 bases agree with TRBD1. With 4 bases clipped from V and 3 bases from J, the junction kept 12 bases outside the gene matches. The CDR3 runs 17 residues. Germline V CDR1 and CDR2: SGHDT, YYEEEE. As DNA, the CDR3 is TGTGCCAGCAGCAGTAGAGGGGACAGCCTATACACCGGGGAGCTGTTTTTT. Translation: CASSSRGDSLYTGELFF.

The rearrangement uses TRBV6-2 or TRBV6-3 and TRBJ2-1; 13 nucleotides agree with TRBD2. V trimming: 4 bases; J trimming: 0 bases; junction bases outside the gene matches: 9. The CDR3 has 19 residues. CDR1 is MNHEY, CDR2 SVGEGT, per germline. The CDR3 DNA reads as TGTGCCAGCAGTTCCCCGACTAGCGGGGGGACGAGCTCCTACAATGAGCAGTTCTTC. Its protein product is CASSSPTSGGTSSYNEQFF.

This clonotype was recorded once. At one end the junction does not follow the germline gene, possibly because of a read error. V is TRBV19 and J is TRBJ2-7; 11 bases agree with TRBD2. There are 15 residues in the CDR3. CDR1 LNHDA and CDR2 SQIVND come from the germline V gene (reference sequence). DNA for the CDR3: TGTACCAGTACCGAAGTAGCGGGAGGGGTTACGGAGCAGTACTTC. Its protein is CTSTEVAGGVTEQYF.

This clonotype has more than one count but fewer than ten. CDR3 nucleotide sequence: TGTGCCAGCAGTTACATGCTCAAAGAGACCCAGTACTTC. It codes for CASSYMLKETQYF. V gene TRBV6-2 or TRBV6-3 combines with J gene TRBJ2-5; no reliable D call. CDR3 length: 13 amino acids. V lost 2 bases and J 3 bases, leaving 7 bases between the germline ends. CDR1 and CDR2 from the germline V gene are MNHEY and SVGEGT.

The chain joins TRBV5-1 to TRBJ2-1; TRBD2 is a possible D gene (7 bases). The CDR3 runs 17 residues. The germline V and J ends were trimmed by 0 bases and 8 bases, with 21 bases remaining between them. CDR1 and CDR2 (germline): SGHRS, YFSETQ. Here the CDR3 DNA reads TGCGCCAGCAGCTTGGCCGTTTCGGGGGGCGCGGGGGATGAGCAGTTCTTC. Protein sequence: CASSLAVSGGAGDEQFF.

This clonotype was picked up many times. The chain is built from TRBV6-1 and TRBJ2-3; D uncertain. There are 12 residues in the CDR3. Germline V CDR1 and CDR2: MNHNS, SASEGT. The germline V and J ends were trimmed by 5 bases and 4 bases, with 7 bases remaining between them. CDR3 region: CASSPPSDTQYF. CDR3 DNA: TGTGCCAGCAGTCCCCCCTCAGATACGCAGTATTTT.

This clonotype was picked up many times. V usage is TRBV7-2 and J usage is TRBJ2-1; D call uncertain. V dropped 5 bases and J dropped 6 bases, with 8 bases sitting between them. The CDR3 sequence is 12 residues long. Germline loops: CDR1 SGHTA, CDR2 FQGNSA. CDR3: CASSPPLNEQFF. CDR3 DNA: TGTGCCAGCAGCCCTCCGCTCAATGAGCAGTTCTTC.

This clonotype was detected ten times or more. The rearrangement links TRBV6-1 to TRBJ2-3; 11 bases are a match to TRBD1. CDR1 MNHNS and CDR2 SASEGT come from the germline V gene. This CDR3 comprises 15 residues. With V trimmed by 2 bases and J by 4 bases, 2 bases remained unmatched. CDR3 DNA sequence: TGTGCCAGCAGTGAAAGGGACAGGGGGGCAGATACGCAGTATTTT. It codes for CASSERDRGADTQYF.

This chain uses TRBV12-3 or TRBV12-4 with TRBJ2-3; tentative D call: TRBD2 (5 bases). V lost 7 bases to trimming and J lost 2 bases, with 19 bases between them. The CDR3 has 16 amino acids. CDR3 DNA sequence: TGTGCCAGCACTTCTACCGACGGGATTCACACAGATACGCAGTATTTT. Translating gives CASTSTDGIHTDTQYF.

The V call is TRBV29-1, the J call TRBJ1-2, with D unclear. V lost 4 bases and J 7 bases, leaving 10 bases between the germline ends. This CDR3 region has 11 residues. Germline lookup yields CDR1 SQVTM and CDR2 ANQGSEA. In nucleotides, the CDR3 is TGCAGCGTTGGTGGAGGGCTTGGCTACACCTTC. Amino acids: CSVGGGLGYTF.

The CDR3 sequence is CASSLHSYEQYF. The DNA for the CDR3 is TGTGCCAGCAGCTTGCACTCCTACGAGCAGTACTTC. The chain carries TRBV13 and TRBJ2-7; no reliable D call. The CDR3 consists of 12 residues. Germline CDR1 PRHDT, CDR2 FYEKMQ (reference sequence). V lost 3 bases and J lost 0, with 3 bases in between.

The chain employs TRBV27 and TRBJ2-1; TRBD1 matches at 10 bases. The CDR3 loop spans 14 amino acids. V lost 6 bases to trimming and J lost 7 bases; unmatched junction nucleotides: 6. Germline V gives CDR1 MNHEY, CDR2 SMNVEV (reference sequence). CDR3 DNA sequence: TGTGCCAGCAGCCGGGACAGGGGAACGAATGAGCAGTTCTTC. This codes for CASSRDRGTNEQFF.

Many counts were recorded for this clonotype. The chain employs TRBV7-2 and TRBJ1-5; tentatively, D is TRBD1 (5 bases). Germline CDR1 SGHTA, CDR2 FQGNSA. The CDR3 spans 15 residues. V was shortened by 6 bases and J by 4 bases, with 16 bases between the two germline ends. CDR3 DNA: TGTGCCAGCAGTGAAGGGGCAAAATTAAATCAGCCCCAGCATTTT. It codes for CASSEGAKLNQPQHF.

This clonotype was observed many times. This chain connects TRBV7-2 to TRBJ1-1; D remains ambiguous. CDR1 is SGHTA and CDR2 is FQGNSA in the germline V gene. V gave up 1 base and J gave up 4 bases, with 7 bases separating them. This CDR3 is 13 amino acids long. The CDR3 spells CASSLVGSTEAFF. The DNA of the CDR3 is TGTGCCAGCAGCTTAGTTGGTTCCACTGAAGCTTTCTTT.

In this sample, this clonotype turned up a few times. The chain combines TRBV27 with TRBJ1-1; D unclear. Per germline, CDR1 MNHEY and CDR2 SMNVEV (reference sequence). V was clipped by 0 bases and J by 1 base, with 6 bases between them. The CDR3 contains 14 residues. The CDR3 region is CASSLSAGNTEAFF. CDR3 nucleotides: TGTGCCAGCAGTTTATCGGCGGGGAACACTGAAGCTTTCTTT.

This clonotype was counted only a few times. The chain recombines TRBV6-2 or TRBV6-3 with TRBJ2-7; D uncertain. The CDR3 loop spans 13 amino acids. Germline V gene lookup returns CDR1 MNHEY and CDR2 SVGEGT. V lost 5 bases and J lost 3, with 11 bases in between. CDR3 DNA: TGTGCCAGCAGTATCGGACCGATCTACGAGCAGTACTTC. Its translation: CASSIGPIYEQYF.

This clonotype was seen more than once but under ten times. The chain has TRBV20-1 and TRBJ2-7; maybe TRBD2 (5 bases). Trimming cost V 6 bases and J 0 bases, with 18 bases left between them. This CDR3 has 15 amino acids. Germline V CDR1 and CDR2: DFQATT, SNEGSKA (reference sequence). CDR3 amino acids: CSAPPRGRFSYEQYF. The CDR3 DNA follows: TGCAGTGCCCCTCCCCGGGGTCGGTTCTCCTACGAGCAGTACTTC.

For this clonotype: Relative to the germline gene, one junction end is altered; a read error may explain this. This sequence joins TRBV7-9 and TRBJ1-5; maybe TRBD1 (6 bases). The CDR3 covers 12 residues. Germline assignment: CDR1 SEHNR and CDR2 FQNEAQ (reference sequence). The CDR3 spells CANSLHGQTQHF. CDR3 nucleotides: TGTGCCAACAGCCTCCATGGACAGACCCAGCATTTT.

This clonotype was seen more than once but under ten times. The genes are TRBV7-8 and TRBJ2-1, with 7 bases aligning to TRBD2. V was clipped by 5 bases and J by 2 bases; unmatched bases: 6. The CDR3 is made up of 15 amino acids. Germline lookup yields CDR1 SGHVS and CDR2 FQNEAQ. CDR3 protein: CASSPRLAPYNEQFF. The DNA of the CDR3 is TGTGCCAGCAGCCCTCGACTAGCCCCCTACAATGAGCAGTTCTTC.

There are many counts of this clonotype. The chain is built from TRBV7-8 and TRBJ1-5; 9 bases agree with TRBD1. The length of the CDR3 is 20 residues. V was pared by 3 bases and J by 0 bases, with 15 bases of the junction left unmatched. Germline V gene data show CDR1 as SGHVS and CDR2 as FQNEAQ. This chain's CDR3 is CASSLGLPGQGPISNQPQHF. The CDR3 DNA reads as TGTGCCAGCAGCTTGGGTCTACCGGGACAGGGCCCCATTAGCAATCAGCCCCAGCATTTT.